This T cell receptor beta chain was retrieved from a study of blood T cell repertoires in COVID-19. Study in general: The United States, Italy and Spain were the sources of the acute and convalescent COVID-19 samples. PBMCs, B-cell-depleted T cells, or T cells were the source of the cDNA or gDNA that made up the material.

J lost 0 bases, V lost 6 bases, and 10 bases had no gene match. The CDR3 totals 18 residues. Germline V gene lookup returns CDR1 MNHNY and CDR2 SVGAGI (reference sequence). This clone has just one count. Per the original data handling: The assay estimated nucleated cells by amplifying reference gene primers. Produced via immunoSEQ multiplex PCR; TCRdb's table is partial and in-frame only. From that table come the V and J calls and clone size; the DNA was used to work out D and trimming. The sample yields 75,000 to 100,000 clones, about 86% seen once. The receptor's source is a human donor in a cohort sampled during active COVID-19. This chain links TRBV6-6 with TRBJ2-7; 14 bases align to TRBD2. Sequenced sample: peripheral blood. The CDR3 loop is CASSRLAGGPRGSYEQYF. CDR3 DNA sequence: TGTGCCAGCAGCCGACTAGCGGGAGGGCCTAGAGGCTCCTACGAGCAGTACTTC.